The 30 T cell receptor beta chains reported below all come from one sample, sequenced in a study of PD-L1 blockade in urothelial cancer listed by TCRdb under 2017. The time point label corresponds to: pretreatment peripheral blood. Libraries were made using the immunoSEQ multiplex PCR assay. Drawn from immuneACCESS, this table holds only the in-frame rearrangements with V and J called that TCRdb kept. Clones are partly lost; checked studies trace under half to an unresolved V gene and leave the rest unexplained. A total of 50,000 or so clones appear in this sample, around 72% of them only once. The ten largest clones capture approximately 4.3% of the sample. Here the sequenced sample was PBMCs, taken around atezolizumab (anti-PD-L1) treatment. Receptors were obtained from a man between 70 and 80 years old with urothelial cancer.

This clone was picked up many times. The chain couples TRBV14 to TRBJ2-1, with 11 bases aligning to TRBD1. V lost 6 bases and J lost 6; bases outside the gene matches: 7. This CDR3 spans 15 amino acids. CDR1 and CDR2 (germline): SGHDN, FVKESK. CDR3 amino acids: CASRQGQGVGNEQFF. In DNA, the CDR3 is TGTGCCAGCAGACAGGGACAGGGGGTAGGCAATGAGCAGTTCTTC.

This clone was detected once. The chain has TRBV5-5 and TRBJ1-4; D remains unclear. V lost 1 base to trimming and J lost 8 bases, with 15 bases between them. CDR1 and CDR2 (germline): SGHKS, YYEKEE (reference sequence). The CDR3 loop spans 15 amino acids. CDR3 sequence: CASSLSGFLGEKLFF. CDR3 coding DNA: TGTGCCAGCAGCTTGAGCGGATTCCTGGGGGAAAAACTGTTTTTT.

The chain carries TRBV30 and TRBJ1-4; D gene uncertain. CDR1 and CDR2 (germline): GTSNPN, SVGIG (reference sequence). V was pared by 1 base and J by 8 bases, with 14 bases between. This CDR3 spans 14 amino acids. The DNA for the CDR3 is TGTGCCTGGAGTGGAGGGTCCCCCGGGGAAAAACTGTTTTTT. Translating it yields CAWSGGSPGEKLFF.

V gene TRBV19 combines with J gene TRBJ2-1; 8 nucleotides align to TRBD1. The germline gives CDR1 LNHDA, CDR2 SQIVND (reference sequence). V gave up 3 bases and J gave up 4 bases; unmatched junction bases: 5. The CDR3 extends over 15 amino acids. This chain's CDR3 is CASSIQGARYNEQFF. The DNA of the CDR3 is TGTGCCAGTAGTATTCAGGGGGCGAGGTACAATGAGCAGTTCTTC.

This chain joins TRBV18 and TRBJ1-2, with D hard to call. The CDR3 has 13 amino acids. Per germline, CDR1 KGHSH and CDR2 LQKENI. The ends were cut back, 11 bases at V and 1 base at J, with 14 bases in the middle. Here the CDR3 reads CAGAPGFNYGYTF. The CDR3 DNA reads TGTGCCGGCGCCCCGGGATTTAACTATGGCTACACCTTC.

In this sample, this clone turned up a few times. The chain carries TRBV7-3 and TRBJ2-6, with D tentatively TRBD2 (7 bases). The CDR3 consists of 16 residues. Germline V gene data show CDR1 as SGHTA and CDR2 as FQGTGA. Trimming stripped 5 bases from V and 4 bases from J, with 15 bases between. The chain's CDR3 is CASSGYGGAGANVLTF. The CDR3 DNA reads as TGTGCCAGCAGCGGATATGGGGGGGCAGGGGCCAACGTCCTGACTTTC.

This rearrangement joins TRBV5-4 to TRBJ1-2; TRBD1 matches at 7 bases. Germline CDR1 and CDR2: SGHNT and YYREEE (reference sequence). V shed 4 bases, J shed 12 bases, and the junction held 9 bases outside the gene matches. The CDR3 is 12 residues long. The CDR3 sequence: CASSNDRVRNTF. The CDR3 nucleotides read TGTGCCAGCAGCAACGACAGGGTCAGGAACACCTTC.

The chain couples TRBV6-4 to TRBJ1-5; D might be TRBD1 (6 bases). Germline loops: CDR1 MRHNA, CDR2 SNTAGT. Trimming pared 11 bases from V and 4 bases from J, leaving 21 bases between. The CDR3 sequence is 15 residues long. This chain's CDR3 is CAGVVQGMGNQPQHF. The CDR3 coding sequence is TGTGCCGGGGTTGTACAGGGAATGGGTAATCAGCCCCAGCATTTT.

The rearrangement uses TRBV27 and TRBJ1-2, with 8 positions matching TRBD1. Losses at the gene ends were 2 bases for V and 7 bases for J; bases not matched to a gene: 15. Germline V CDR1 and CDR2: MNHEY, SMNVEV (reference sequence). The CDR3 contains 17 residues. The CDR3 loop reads CASSLLGQDIGGRGYTF. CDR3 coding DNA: TGTGCCAGCAGTTTACTGGGACAGGATATAGGTGGACGTGGCTACACCTTC.

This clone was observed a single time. The CDR3 sequence: CASAGSRGYNSPLHF. As DNA, the CDR3 is TGTGCTAGTGCCGGGTCTCGGGGCTATAATTCACCCCTCCACTTT. This rearrangement joins TRBV12-5 to TRBJ1-6; unclear D gene. The ends were cut back, 7 bases at V and 3 bases at J, with 13 bases in the middle. Germline assignment: CDR1 LGHNT and CDR2 FRNRAP. CDR3 length equals 15 residues.

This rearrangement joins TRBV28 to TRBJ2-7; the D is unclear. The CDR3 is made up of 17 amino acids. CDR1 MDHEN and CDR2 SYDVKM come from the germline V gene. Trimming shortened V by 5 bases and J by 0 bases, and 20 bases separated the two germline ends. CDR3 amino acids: CASSPNQWQVSSYEQYF. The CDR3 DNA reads TGTGCCAGCAGTCCCAATCAGTGGCAGGTCAGCTCCTACGAGCAGTACTTC.

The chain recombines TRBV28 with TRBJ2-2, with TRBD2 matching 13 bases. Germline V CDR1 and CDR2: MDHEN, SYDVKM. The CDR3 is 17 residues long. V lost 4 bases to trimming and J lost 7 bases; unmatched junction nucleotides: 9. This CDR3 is CASSSGLAGELGGELFF. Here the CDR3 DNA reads TGTGCCAGCAGTTCCGGACTAGCGGGAGAATTGGGCGGGGAGCTGTTTTTT.

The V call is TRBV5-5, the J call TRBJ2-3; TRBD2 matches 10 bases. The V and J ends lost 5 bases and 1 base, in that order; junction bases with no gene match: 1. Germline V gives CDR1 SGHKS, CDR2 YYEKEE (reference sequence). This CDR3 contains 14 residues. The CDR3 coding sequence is TGTGCCAGCAGGGGGACTAGCGGCACAGATACGCAGTATTTT. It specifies CASRGTSGTDTQYF.

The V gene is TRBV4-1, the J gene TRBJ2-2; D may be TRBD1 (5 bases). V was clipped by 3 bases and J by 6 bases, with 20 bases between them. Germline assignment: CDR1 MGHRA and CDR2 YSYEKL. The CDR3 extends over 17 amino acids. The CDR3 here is CASSHAPGRAKAGELFF. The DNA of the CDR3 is TGCGCCAGCAGCCACGCCCCCGGCAGGGCCAAGGCCGGGGAGCTGTTTTTT.

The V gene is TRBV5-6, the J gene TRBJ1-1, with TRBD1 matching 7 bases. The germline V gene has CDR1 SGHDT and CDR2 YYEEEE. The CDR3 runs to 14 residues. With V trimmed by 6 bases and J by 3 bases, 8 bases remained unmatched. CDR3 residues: CASTQRGLDTEAFF. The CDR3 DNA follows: TGTGCCAGCACCCAAAGGGGGCTGGACACTGAAGCTTTCTTT.

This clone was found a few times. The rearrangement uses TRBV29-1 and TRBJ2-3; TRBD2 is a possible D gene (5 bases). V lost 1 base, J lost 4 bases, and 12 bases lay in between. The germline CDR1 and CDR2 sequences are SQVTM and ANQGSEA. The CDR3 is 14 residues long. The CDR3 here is CSVEVPLASDTQYF. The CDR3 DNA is TGCAGCGTTGAAGTCCCCCTAGCTTCAGATACGCAGTATTTT.

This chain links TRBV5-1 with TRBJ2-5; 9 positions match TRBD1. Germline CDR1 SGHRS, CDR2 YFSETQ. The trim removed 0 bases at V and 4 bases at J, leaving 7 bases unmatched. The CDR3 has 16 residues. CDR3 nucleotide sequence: TGCGCCAGCAGCTTGGGCGGGGGACAGGGAGGAGAGACCCAGTACTTC. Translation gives CASSLGGGQGGETQYF.

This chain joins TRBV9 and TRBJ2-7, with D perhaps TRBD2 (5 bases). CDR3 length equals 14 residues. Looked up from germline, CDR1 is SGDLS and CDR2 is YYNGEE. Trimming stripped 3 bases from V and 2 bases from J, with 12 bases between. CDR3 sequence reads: CASSGAEAPYEQYF. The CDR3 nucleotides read TGTGCCAGCAGCGGAGCGGAGGCACCCTACGAGCAGTACTTC.

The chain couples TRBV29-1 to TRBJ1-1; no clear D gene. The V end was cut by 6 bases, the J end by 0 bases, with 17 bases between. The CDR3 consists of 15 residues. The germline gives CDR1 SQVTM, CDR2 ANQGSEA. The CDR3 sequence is CSVAAEGRLNTEAFF. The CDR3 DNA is TGCAGCGTAGCCGCGGAAGGCCGGCTGAACACTGAAGCTTTCTTT.

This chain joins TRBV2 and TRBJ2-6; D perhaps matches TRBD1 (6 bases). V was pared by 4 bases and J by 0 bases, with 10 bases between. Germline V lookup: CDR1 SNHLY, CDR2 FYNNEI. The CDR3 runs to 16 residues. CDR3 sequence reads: CASSGQVLSGANVLTF. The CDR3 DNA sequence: TGTGCCAGCAGTGGACAGGTGCTCTCTGGGGCCAACGTCCTGACTTTC.

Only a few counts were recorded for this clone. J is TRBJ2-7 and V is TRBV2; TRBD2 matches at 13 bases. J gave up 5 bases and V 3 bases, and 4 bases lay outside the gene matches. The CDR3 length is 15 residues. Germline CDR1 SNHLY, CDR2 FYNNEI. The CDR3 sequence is CASSEKTSGRNEQYF. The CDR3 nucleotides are TGTGCCAGCAGTGAGAAGACTAGCGGGAGGAACGAGCAGTACTTC.

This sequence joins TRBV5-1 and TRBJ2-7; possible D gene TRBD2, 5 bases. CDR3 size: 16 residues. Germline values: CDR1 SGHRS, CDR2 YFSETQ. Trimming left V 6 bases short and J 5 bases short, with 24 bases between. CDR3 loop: CASTRGSEVSGHEQYF. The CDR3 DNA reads TGCGCCAGCACTCGAGGGTCAGAAGTGAGTGGGCACGAGCAGTACTTC.

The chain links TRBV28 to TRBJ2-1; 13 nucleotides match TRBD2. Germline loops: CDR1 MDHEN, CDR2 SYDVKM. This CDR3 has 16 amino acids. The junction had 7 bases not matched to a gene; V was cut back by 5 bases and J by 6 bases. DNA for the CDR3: TGTGCCAGCAGTCCGCCGGGACTAGCGGGATCCAATGAGCAGTTCTTC. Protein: CASSPPGLAGSNEQFF. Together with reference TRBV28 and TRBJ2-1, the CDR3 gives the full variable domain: DVKVTQSSRYLVKRTGEKVFLECVQDMDHENMFWYRQDPGLGLRLIYFSYDVKMKEKGDIPEGYSVSREKKERFSLILESASTNQTSMYLCASSPPGLAGSNEQFFGPGTRLTVL.

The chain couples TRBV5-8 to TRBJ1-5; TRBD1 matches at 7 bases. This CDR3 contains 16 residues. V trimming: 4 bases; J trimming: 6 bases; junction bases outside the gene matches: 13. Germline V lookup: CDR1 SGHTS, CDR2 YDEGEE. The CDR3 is CASSSKGTVLRQPQHF. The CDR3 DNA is TGTGCCAGCAGCAGCAAAGGGACAGTCCTGCGTCAGCCCCAGCATTTT.

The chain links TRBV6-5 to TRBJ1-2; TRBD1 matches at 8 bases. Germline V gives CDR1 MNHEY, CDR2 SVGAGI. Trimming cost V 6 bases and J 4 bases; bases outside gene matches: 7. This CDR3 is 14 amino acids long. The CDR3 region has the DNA TGTGCCAGCAGACCGACAGGGGAGACCTATGGCTACACCTTC. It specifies CASRPTGETYGYTF.

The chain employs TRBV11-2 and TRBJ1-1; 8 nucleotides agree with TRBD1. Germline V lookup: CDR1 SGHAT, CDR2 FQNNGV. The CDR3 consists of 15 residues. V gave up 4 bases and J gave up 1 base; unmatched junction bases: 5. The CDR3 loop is CASSSTDRGNTEAFF. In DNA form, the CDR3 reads TGTGCCAGCAGCTCAACTGACAGGGGGAACACTGAAGCTTTCTTT.

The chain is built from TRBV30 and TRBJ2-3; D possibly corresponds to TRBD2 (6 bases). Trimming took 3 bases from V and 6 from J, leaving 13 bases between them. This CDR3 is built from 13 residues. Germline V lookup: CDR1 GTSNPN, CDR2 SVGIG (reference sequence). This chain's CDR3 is CAWSLRAGDTQYF. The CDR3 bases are TGTGCCTGGAGCCTCAGGGCGGGGGATACGCAGTATTTT.

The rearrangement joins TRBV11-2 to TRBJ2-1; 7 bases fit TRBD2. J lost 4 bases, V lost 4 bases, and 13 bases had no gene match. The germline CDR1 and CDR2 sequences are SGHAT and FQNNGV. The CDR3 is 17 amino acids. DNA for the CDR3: TGTGCCAGCAGCTCAGGGTTACGGCGGGAGTCTTACAATGAGCAGTTCTTC. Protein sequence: CASSSGLRRESYNEQFF. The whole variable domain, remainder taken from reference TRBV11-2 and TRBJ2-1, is EAGVAQSPRYKIIEKRQSVAFWCNPISGHATLYWYQQILGQGPKLLIQFQNNGVVDDSQLPKDRFSAERLKGVDSTLKIQPAKLEDSAVYLCASSSGLRRESYNEQFFGPGTRLTVL.

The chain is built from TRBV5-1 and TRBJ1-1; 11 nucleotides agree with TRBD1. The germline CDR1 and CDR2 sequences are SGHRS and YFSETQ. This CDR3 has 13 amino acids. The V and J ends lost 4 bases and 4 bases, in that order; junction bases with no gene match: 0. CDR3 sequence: CASSGTGGTEAFF. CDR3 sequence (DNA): TGCGCCAGCAGCGGGACAGGGGGCACTGAAGCTTTCTTT.

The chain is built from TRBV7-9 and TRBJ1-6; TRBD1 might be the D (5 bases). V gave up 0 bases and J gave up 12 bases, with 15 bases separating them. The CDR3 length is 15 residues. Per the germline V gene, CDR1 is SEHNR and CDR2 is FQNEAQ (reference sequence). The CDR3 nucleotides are TGTGCCAGCAGCTTAGCGATGGGGCTATCGGGACCCCTCCACTTT. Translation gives CASSLAMGLSGPLHF.